The present entry profiles one T cell receptor (beta chain) with its context. This record comes from a study of technical replicates of blood from a handful of donors. The repertoire was sequenced with immunoSEQ multiplex PCR; TCRdb's copy has only in-frame clones and lacks some. The sample lists approximately 75,000 clones, around 97% occurring once. Germline values: CDR1 SGDLS, CDR2 YYNGEE. Trimming cost V 0 bases and J 1 base, with 13 bases left between them. The length of the CDR3 is 16 residues. The gene calls are TRBV9 and TRBJ1-1; D remains ambiguous. The TCR originated in a human donor in good health. Sequenced material: T cells isolated from PBMCs. The DNA for the CDR3 is TGTGCCAGCAGCGTAGGAGTCCGGGGAGCGAACACTGAAGCTTTCTTT. Residues: CASSVGVRGANTEAFF.